Presented here are 10 T cell receptor beta chains from one specimen sequenced in a study of cytomegalovirus exposure and HLA in healthy donors. The PCR used 60 Vbeta and 13 Jbeta primers. The assay was immunoSEQ multiplex PCR, and TCRdb's table has in-frame clones only and misses some. This table has over 80,000 clones, approximately 80% appearing once. Sequencing used PBMCs. The receptors originated from a man aged 25-45 years in good health and CMV-seropositive.

V is TRBV10-1 and J is TRBJ2-5; 8 bases are a match to TRBD1. TRBJ2-7 explains the end of the DNA better; the J call may be wrong. The CDR3 consists of 13 residues. From germline, CDR1 is WNHNN and CDR2 SYGVQD (reference sequence). CDR3 DNA sequence: TGCGCCAGCACCTTCGGACAGGGCCACGAGCAGTACTTC. Translating it yields CASTFGQGHEQYF.

J is TRBJ1-2 and V is TRBV6-6; no firm D call. The CDR3 is 12 residues long. Germline V gene data show CDR1 as MNHNY and CDR2 as SVGAGI (reference sequence). Trimming shortened V by 4 bases and J by 7 bases, and 10 bases separated the two germline ends. The CDR3 coding sequence is TGTGCCAGCAGTTCTTTCGGGGTTGGCTACACCTTC. Its translation: CASSSFGVGYTF.

This chain uses TRBV30 with TRBJ2-1; 15 bases are a match to TRBD2. CDR3 size: 17 residues. V dropped 6 bases and J dropped 0; count of bases not matched to a gene: 6. Per germline, CDR1 GTSNPN and CDR2 SVGIG (reference sequence). CDR3 sequence (DNA): TGTGCCTGTTGGACTAGCGGGAGGGGGGGCTCCTACAATGAGCAGTTCTTC. Translation: CACWTSGRGGSYNEQFF.

The V and J genes are TRBV10-2 and TRBJ2-7; TRBD2 matches at 7 bases. Trimming at V came to 4 bases and at J to 0 bases, leaving 9 bases not matched to a gene. CDR3 length equals 16 residues. Germline V CDR1 and CDR2: WSHSY, SAAADI. CDR3 nucleotides: TGCGCCAGCAGTGTGGGCGGGAGAGCCAGCTCCTACGAGCAGTACTTC. Protein sequence: CASSVGGRASSYEQYF.

Remarks on this clone: An end of the junction differs from the germline gene, which may be a read error. The gene calls are TRBV5-1 and TRBJ2-1, with TRBD2 matching over 9 bases. CDR1 SGHRS and CDR2 YFSETQ come from the germline V gene. The CDR3 is made up of 17 amino acids. CDR3: CASSSMVSGSSYNEQLF. The CDR3 bases are TGCGCCAGCAGCTCCATGGTTAGCGGGAGCTCCTACAATGAGCAGCTCTTC.

The chain employs TRBV28 and TRBJ1-1; 7 bases map to TRBD1. Germline loops: CDR1 MDHEN, CDR2 SYDVKM. CDR3 size: 15 residues. The trim removed 4 bases at V and 2 bases at J, leaving 7 bases unmatched. This CDR3 is CASSSTGAVNTEAFF. DNA for the CDR3: TGTGCCAGCAGTTCAACAGGGGCGGTAAACACTGAAGCTTTCTTT.

To note about this clone: At one boundary the junction diverges from the germline segment, which might be a read error. Other DNA sequences in this sample translate to the same CDR3. The J gene is TRBJ1-1, the V gene TRBV28, with a weak D call TRBD1 (5 bases). CDR1 and CDR2 from the germline V gene are MDHEN and SYDVKM. The CDR3 covers 17 residues. CDR3 in amino acids: CASSTLAWAGLNTEAFF. The CDR3 DNA sequence: TGTGCCAGCAGTACGCTTGCCTGGGCGGGACTGAACACTGAAGCCTTCTTT. The entire variable domain, with the rest obtained from reference TRBV28 and TRBJ1-1, is as follows: DVKVTQSSRYLVKRTGEKVFLECVQDMDHENMFWYRQDPGLGLRLIYFSYDVKMKEKGDIPEGYSVSREKKERFSLILESASTNQTSMYLCASSTLAWAGLNTEAFFGQGTRLTVV.

The CDR3 region has the DNA TGCGCCAGCTGGGGGCTCTCCTACAATGAGCAGTTCTTC. Protein product: CASWGLSYNEQFF. This chain connects TRBV5-1 to TRBJ2-1; a possible D gene is TRBD1 (6 bases). The CDR3 spans 13 residues. Germline lookup yields CDR1 SGHRS and CDR2 YFSETQ. Trimming left V 7 bases short and J 0 bases short, with 8 bases between.

J is TRBJ1-5 and V is TRBV27, with D possibly being TRBD1 (5 bases). The CDR3 is 17 amino acids. Germline values: CDR1 MNHEY, CDR2 SMNVEV (reference sequence). The V end lost 2 bases, the J end lost 3 bases, and 17 bases lay between the germline ends. The CDR3 sequence: CASSLESGLQFNQPQHF. The CDR3 DNA is TGTGCCAGCAGTTTAGAGTCAGGGCTACAGTTCAATCAGCCCCAGCATTTT.

The chain couples TRBV30 to TRBJ2-3, with 10 bases fitting TRBD2. The CDR3 has 15 residues. J lost 6 bases, V lost 4 bases, and 10 bases had no gene match. CDR1 and CDR2 from the germline V gene are GTSNPN and SVGIG (reference sequence). In DNA, the CDR3 is TGTGCCTGGAAGGCTAGCGGGAGATTAATGGATACGCAGTATTTT. Amino acids: CAWKASGRLMDTQYF.